Listed here are 19 T cell receptor beta chains from one sample, sequenced in a study of neurological immune-mediated disorders. MiXCR was run by TCRdb on the 5' RACE reads, yielding one entry per CDR3 protein. The repertoire has 60,000 or so distinct CDR3 sequences, more than 3% of them found once; the top ten carry approximately 7.1%. Sequencing input: PBMCs. The receptors stem from a woman aged 60-75 years with multiple sclerosis.

This clonotype was picked up many times. The rearrangement joins TRBV5-4 to TRBJ1-1, with D hard to call. V lost 0 bases to trimming and J lost 0 bases, with 9 bases between them. This CDR3 contains 15 residues. The germline gives CDR1 SGHNT, CDR2 YYREEE (reference sequence). The CDR3 spells CASSLESVLNTEAFF. The CDR3 nucleotides are TGTGCCAGCAGCTTGGAAAGTGTTCTGAACACTGAAGCTTTCTTT.

This clonotype was seen a handful of times. V usage is TRBV29-1 and J usage is TRBJ2-5; 9 bases align to TRBD2. The germline V gene encodes CDR1 SQVTM and CDR2 ANQGSEA. The trim removed 8 bases at V and 4 bases at J, leaving 5 bases unmatched. This CDR3 has 12 residues. The CDR3 loop is CSPKTSGETQYF. The CDR3 nucleotides read TGCAGCCCGAAGACTAGCGGAGAGACCCAGTACTTC.

Ten or more counts support this clonotype. The chain links TRBV24-1 to TRBJ1-3; D is unresolved. Germline lookup yields CDR1 KGHDR and CDR2 SFDVKD. Deletions cut 6 bases from V and 2 bases from J, with 7 bases between. This CDR3 has 13 amino acids. CDR3 region: CATSLGPGNTIYF. In nucleotides, the CDR3 is TGTGCCACCAGTCTCGGACCTGGAAACACCATATATTTT.

This clonotype was found many times. This chain connects TRBV5-1 to TRBJ2-7; 9 nucleotides align to TRBD2. After removal of 4 bases from V and 5 bases from J, the junction contained 10 bases not matched to a gene. There are 15 residues in the CDR3. Per the germline V gene, CDR1 is SGHRS and CDR2 is YFSETQ. The CDR3 loop reads CASSPGAGGTHEQYF. In DNA form, the CDR3 reads TGCGCCAGCAGCCCTGGTGCGGGAGGGACCCACGAGCAGTACTTC.

The chain combines TRBV7-2 with TRBJ1-2; D unresolved. The CDR3 extends over 16 amino acids. Per the germline V gene, CDR1 is SGHTA and CDR2 is FQGNSA. Between the trimmed V and J ends, which lost 3 bases and 6 bases, there was a span of 20 bases. DNA for the CDR3: TGTGCCAGCAGCTTGGACCTGATGTCGTGGTTTAATGGCTACACCTTC. This encodes CASSLDLMSWFNGYTF.

This clonotype was observed many times. This chain connects TRBV7-2 to TRBJ2-4; 7 positions agree with TRBD1. The CDR3 loop spans 17 amino acids. The germline V gene encodes CDR1 SGHTA and CDR2 FQGNSA. Trimming cost V 5 bases and J 0 bases; bases outside gene matches: 10. The CDR3 is CASSPRQGPLAKNIQYF. CDR3 nucleotide sequence: TGTGCCAGCAGCCCGCGACAGGGACCCTTAGCCAAAAACATTCAGTACTTC.

This clonotype has at least ten counts. The rearrangement links TRBV7-3 to TRBJ2-3; TRBD2 matches at 10 bases. This CDR3 is 16 amino acids long. Germline assignment: CDR1 SGHTA and CDR2 FQGTGA. V shed 7 bases, J shed 2 bases, and the junction held 9 bases outside the gene matches. The CDR3 region is CASIITSGAYTDTQYF. CDR3 coding DNA: TGTGCCAGCATCATAACTAGCGGGGCATACACAGATACGCAGTATTTT.

This clonotype has ten or more counts. The chain combines TRBV20-1 with TRBJ2-1; 8 bases agree with TRBD2. CDR1 and CDR2 (germline): DFQATT, SNEGSKA (reference sequence). The CDR3 has 14 amino acids. The V gene end was trimmed by 6 bases and the J gene end by 3 bases; junction bases not matched to a gene: 7. The DNA of the CDR3 is TGCAGTGCCCTCAGCGGGAGTTACTACAATGAGCAGTTCTTC. This translates into CSALSGSYYNEQFF.

This clonotype was picked up many times. The rearrangement uses TRBV7-9 and TRBJ1-2; D not certain. V gave up 1 base and J gave up 10 bases, with 13 bases separating them. Germline V gene sequence: CDR1 SEHNR, CDR2 FQNEAQ (reference sequence). The length of the CDR3 is 13 residues. The CDR3 loop reads CASSLGGRPLYTF. CDR3 in DNA: TGTGCCAGCAGCTTAGGGGGTCGGCCCCTCTACACCTTC.

This clonotype occurred many times. This chain links TRBV7-2 with TRBJ2-4; D may be TRBD1 (6 bases). Trimming took off 5 bases at V and 2 bases at J, with 16 bases between the two ends. The CDR3 consists of 16 residues. CDR1 SGHTA and CDR2 FQGNSA come from the germline V gene. CDR3 in amino acids: CASSRGAGDPKNIQYF. The CDR3 DNA reads TGTGCCAGCAGCCGAGGGGCAGGGGACCCCAAAAACATTCAGTACTTC.

This clonotype occurred many times. CDR3 DNA sequence: TGTGCCAGCGGGGAGACCCAGGGCTACACCTTC. Its protein is CASGETQGYTF. V is TRBV12-3 or TRBV12-4 and J is TRBJ1-2; D remains unclear. Deletions cut 8 bases from V and 8 bases from J, with 12 bases between. The CDR3 length is 11 residues.

This clonotype was detected ten times or more. V usage is TRBV5-6 and J usage is TRBJ2-3, with D unclear. The V end was cut by 0 bases, the J end by 7 bases, with 6 bases between. Per germline, CDR1 SGHDT and CDR2 YYEEEE. This CDR3 contains 12 residues. The CDR3 sequence is CASSLGANTQYF. CDR3 DNA: TGTGCCAGCAGCTTGGGCGCGAATACGCAGTATTTT.

The sample holds many counts of this clonotype. J is TRBJ2-7 and V is TRBV6-6; a possible D gene is TRBD1 (7 bases). The CDR3 consists of 14 residues. Germline V gene lookup returns CDR1 MNHNY and CDR2 SVGAGI (reference sequence). V was cut by 8 bases and J by 3 bases, with 17 bases left in between. In nucleotides, the CDR3 is TGTGCCAGCTGTTTACTTCAGGGGGGCTACGAGCAGTACTTC. Translated: CASCLLQGGYEQYF.

This clonotype was observed at least ten times. CDR3 sequence (DNA): TGCGCCAGCAGCTTGAATACAGCGGGAGGACCTGGCGAGCAGTACTTC. Protein sequence: CASSLNTAGGPGEQYF. This rearrangement joins TRBV5-1 to TRBJ2-7, with 9 nucleotides matching TRBD2. Trimming at V came to 1 base and at J to 6 bases, leaving 11 bases not matched to a gene. Germline V gene data show CDR1 as SGHRS and CDR2 as YFSETQ. This CDR3 spans 16 amino acids.

This clonotype has more than one count but fewer than ten. The chain couples TRBV20-1 to TRBJ2-6, with TRBD1 as a possible D gene (6 bases). This CDR3 contains 13 residues. V gave up 3 bases and J gave up 8 bases, with 11 bases separating them. The germline V gene has CDR1 DFQATT and CDR2 SNEGSKA (reference sequence). This CDR3 is CSASRTVSNVLTF. Here the CDR3 DNA reads TGCAGTGCTAGCAGGACAGTCTCCAACGTCCTGACTTTC.

This clonotype was counted at least ten times. The J gene is TRBJ1-2, the V gene TRBV5-1; possible D gene TRBD1, 5 bases. Germline lookup yields CDR1 SGHRS and CDR2 YFSETQ. The CDR3 consists of 13 residues. The V gene lost 1 base and the J gene lost 2 bases, with 6 bases spanning the gap. CDR3 loop: CASSLRGNYGYTF. DNA for the CDR3: TGCGCCAGCAGCTTGCGGGGCAACTATGGCTACACCTTC.

This clonotype was seen many times. The V call is TRBV15, the J call TRBJ2-7; D may match TRBD1 or TRBD2 (5 bases each). The V and J ends lost 5 bases and 7 bases respectively, with 21 bases between them. Germline V gene data show CDR1 as LNHNV and CDR2 as YYDKDF (reference sequence). This CDR3 has 15 amino acids. The CDR3 spells CATSPRRSSGTEQYF. The CDR3 bases are TGTGCCACCAGCCCAAGGAGGTCCTCGGGGACGGAGCAGTACTTC.

This clonotype was counted many times. The chain uses TRBV6-5 and TRBJ1-2, with D possibly matching TRBD1 (5 bases). In germline, CDR1 is MNHEY, CDR2 SVGAGI. The CDR3 length is 13 residues. V lost 4 bases and J lost 8, with 14 bases in between. The CDR3 DNA reads TGTGCCAGCAGTTTCGGACAAAAAAGGGGCTACACCTTC. Residues: CASSFGQKRGYTF.

This clonotype was seen repeatedly, ten times or more. The chain carries TRBV7-6 and TRBJ1-2; 10 bases line up with TRBD1. The V segment lost 6 bases and the J segment 3 bases; nucleotides outside the gene matches: 7. Germline-derived CDR1 and CDR2 are SGHVS and FNYEAQ. The CDR3 extends over 15 amino acids. CDR3 DNA sequence: TGTGCCAGCAGTCCACGCGGGACAGGGGACTATGGCTACACCTTC. It translates to CASSPRGTGDYGYTF.